The T cell receptor beta chain described here comes from a study of response to subunit inactivated influenza vaccine. Comments on this clonotype: Its antigen is not known.

TCRdb re-called the RT-PCR reads with MiXCR, one entry per CDR3 protein. The sample carries roughly 290,000 distinct CDR3 sequences, less than 25% recorded once. Findings and caveats of the study: Authors suggested each seasonal influenza vaccination recruits few new T cells.

Between the trimmed V and J ends, which lost 0 bases and 3 bases, there was a span of 18 bases. CDR1 LNHNV and CDR2 YYDKDF come from the germline V gene (reference sequence). This CDR3 spans 17 amino acids. The chain joins TRBV15 to TRBJ2-7; D possibly uses TRBD1 or TRBD2 (5 bases each). This specimen consisted of PBMCs from blood, obtained less than 22 months after vaccination. The receptor was derived from a man in his fifties or sixties who received an inactivated influenza vaccine. The CDR3 DNA follows: TGTGCCACCAGCAGAGATCATGGGGGAAACCGCTTCTACGAGCAGTACTTC. Residues: CATSRDHGGNRFYEQYF.